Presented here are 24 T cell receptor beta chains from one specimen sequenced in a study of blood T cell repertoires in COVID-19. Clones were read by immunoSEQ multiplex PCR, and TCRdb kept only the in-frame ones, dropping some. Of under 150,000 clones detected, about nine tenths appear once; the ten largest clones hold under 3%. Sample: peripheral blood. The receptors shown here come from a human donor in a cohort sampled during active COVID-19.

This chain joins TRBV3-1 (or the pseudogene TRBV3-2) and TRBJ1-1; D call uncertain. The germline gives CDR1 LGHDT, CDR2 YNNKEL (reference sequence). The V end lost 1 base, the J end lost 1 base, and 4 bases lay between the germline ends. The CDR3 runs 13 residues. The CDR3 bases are TGTGCCAGCAGCCAAGTTAGGAACACTGAAGCTTTCTTT. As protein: CASSQVRNTEAFF.

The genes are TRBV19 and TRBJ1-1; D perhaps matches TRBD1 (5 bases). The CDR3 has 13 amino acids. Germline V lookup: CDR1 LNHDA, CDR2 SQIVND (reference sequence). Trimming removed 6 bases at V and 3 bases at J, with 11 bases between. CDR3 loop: CASRQDIDTEAFF. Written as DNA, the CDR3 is TGTGCCAGTAGGCAGGACATCGACACTGAAGCTTTCTTT.

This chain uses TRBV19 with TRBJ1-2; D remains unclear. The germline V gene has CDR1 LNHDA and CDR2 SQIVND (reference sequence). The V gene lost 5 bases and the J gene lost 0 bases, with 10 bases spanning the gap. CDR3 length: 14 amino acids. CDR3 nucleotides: TGTGCCAGTAGTTTGGACTCTGCTAACTATGGCTACACCTTC. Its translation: CASSLDSANYGYTF.

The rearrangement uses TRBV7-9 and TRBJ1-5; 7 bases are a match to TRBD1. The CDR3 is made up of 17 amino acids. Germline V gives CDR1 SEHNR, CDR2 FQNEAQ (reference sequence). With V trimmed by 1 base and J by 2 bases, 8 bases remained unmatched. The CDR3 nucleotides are TGTGCCAGCAGCTTAGTCGGGACAGCCTGGGGCAATCAGCCCCAGCATTTT. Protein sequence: CASSLVGTAWGNQPQHF.

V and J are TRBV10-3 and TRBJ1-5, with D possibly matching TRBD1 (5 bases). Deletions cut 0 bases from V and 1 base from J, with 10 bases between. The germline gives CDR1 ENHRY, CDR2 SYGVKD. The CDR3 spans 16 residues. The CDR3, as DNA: TGTGCCATCAGTGAGTCGTTCGGGGGGAGCAATCAGCCCCAGCATTTT. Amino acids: CAISESFGGSNQPQHF.

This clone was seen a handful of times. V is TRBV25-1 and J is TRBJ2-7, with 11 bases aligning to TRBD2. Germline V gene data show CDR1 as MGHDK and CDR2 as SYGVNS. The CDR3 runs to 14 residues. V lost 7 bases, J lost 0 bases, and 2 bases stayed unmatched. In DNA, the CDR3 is TGTGCCAGCACTGGGACTAGCGGCTCCTACGAGCAGTACTTC. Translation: CASTGTSGSYEQYF.

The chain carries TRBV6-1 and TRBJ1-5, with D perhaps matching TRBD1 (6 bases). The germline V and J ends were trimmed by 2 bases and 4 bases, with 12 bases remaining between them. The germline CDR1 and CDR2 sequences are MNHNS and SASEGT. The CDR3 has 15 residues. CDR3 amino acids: CASSENRETNQPQHF. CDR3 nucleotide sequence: TGTGCCAGCAGTGAAAACAGGGAGACAAATCAGCCCCAGCATTTT.

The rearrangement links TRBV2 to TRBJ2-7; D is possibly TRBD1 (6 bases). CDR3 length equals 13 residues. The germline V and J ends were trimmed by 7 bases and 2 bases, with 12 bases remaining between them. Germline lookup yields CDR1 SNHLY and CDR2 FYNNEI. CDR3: CASTGGLTYEQYF. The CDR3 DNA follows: TGTGCCAGCACTGGGGGCCTGACCTACGAGCAGTACTTC.

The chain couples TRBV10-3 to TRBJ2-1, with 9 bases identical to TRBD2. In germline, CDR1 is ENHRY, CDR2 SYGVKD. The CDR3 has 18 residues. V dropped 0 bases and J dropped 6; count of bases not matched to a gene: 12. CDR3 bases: TGTGCCATCAGTGAGTCGTTAGGGCTAGCGGGACTCTCCAATGAGCAGTTCTTC. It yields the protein CAISESLGLAGLSNEQFF.

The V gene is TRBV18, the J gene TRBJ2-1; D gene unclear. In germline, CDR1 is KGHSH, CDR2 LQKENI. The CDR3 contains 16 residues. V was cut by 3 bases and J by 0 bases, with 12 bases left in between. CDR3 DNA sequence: TGTGCCAGCTCACCGTTAGCCGTGAGCTCCTACAATGAGCAGTTCTTC. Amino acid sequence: CASSPLAVSSYNEQFF.

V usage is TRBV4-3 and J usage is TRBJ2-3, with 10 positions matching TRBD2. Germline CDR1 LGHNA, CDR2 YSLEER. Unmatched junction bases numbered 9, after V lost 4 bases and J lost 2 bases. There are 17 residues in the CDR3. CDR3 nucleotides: TGCGCCAGCAGCCGAGAACTAGCGGGGACTAACACAGATACGCAGTATTTT. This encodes CASSRELAGTNTDTQYF.

The CDR3 DNA sequence: TGTGCCATCAGTGAGCCCGGGACTAGCGGGGGGTACAATGAGCAGTTCTTC. It translates to CAISEPGTSGGYNEQFF. The rearrangement joins TRBV10-3 to TRBJ2-1, with 15 bases that match TRBD2. Germline loops: CDR1 ENHRY, CDR2 SYGVKD. With V trimmed by 2 bases and J by 4 bases, 3 bases remained unmatched. This CDR3 is built from 17 residues.

CDR3 residues: CASSTRAVAGEQYF. In DNA form, the CDR3 reads TGTGCCAGCAGTACCCGGGCGGTAGCGGGCGAGCAGTACTTC. The chain uses TRBV6-2 or TRBV6-3 and TRBJ2-7; 7 bases map to TRBD2. The germline V gene encodes CDR1 MNHEY and CDR2 SVGEGT. CDR3 length: 14 amino acids. V shed 5 bases, J shed 6 bases, and the junction held 10 bases outside the gene matches.

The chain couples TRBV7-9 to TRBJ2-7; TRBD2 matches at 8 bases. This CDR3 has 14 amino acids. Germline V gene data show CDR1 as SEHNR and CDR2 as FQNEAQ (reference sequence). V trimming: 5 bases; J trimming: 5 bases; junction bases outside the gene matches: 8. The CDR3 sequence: CASSPGRASDEQYF. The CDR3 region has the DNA TGTGCCAGCAGCCCCGGGAGGGCATCCGACGAGCAGTACTTC.

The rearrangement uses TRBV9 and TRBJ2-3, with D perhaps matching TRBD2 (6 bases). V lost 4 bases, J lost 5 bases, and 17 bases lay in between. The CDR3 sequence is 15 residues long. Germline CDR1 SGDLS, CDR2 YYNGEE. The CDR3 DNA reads TGTGCCAGCAGCTCCCTGGACTATTCCTTAGATACGCAGTATTTT. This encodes CASSSLDYSLDTQYF. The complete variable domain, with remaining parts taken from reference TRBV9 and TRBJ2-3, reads DSGVTQTPKHLITATGQRVTLRCSPRSGDLSVYWYQQSLDQGLQFLIQYYNGEERAKGNILERFSAQQFPDLHSELNLSSLELGDSALYFCASSSLDYSLDTQYFGPGTRLTVL.

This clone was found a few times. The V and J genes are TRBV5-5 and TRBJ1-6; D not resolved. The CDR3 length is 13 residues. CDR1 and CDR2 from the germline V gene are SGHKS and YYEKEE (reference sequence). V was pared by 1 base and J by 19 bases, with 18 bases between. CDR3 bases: TGTGCCAGCAGCTTGATACAGCCATTCGACGCTCACTTT. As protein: CASSLIQPFDAHF.

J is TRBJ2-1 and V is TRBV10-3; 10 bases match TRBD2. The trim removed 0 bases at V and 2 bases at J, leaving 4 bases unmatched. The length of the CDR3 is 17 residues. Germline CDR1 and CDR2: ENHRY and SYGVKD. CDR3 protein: CAISESASGGAYNEQFF. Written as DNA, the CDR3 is TGTGCCATCAGTGAGTCGGCAAGCGGGGGGGCCTACAATGAGCAGTTCTTC.

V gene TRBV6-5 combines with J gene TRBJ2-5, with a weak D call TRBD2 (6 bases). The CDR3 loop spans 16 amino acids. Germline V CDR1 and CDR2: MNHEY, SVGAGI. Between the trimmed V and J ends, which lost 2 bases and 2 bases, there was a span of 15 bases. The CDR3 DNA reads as TGTGCCAGCAGTTACGAGGCGGGACCGAAACAAGAGACCCAGTACTTC. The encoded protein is CASSYEAGPKQETQYF.

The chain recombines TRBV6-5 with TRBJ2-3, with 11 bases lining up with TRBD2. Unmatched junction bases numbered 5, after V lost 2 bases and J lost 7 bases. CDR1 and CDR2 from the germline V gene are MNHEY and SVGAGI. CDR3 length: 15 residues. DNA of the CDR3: TGTGCCAGCAGTTACGGGTCTAGCGGGAGGTATACGCAGTATTTT. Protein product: CASSYGSSGRYTQYF.

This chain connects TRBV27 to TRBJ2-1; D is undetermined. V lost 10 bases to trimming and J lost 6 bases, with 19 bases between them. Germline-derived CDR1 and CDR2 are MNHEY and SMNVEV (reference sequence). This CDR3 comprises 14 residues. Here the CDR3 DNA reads TGTGCCACATCCGAGTATTTCGAGATCAATGAGCAGTTCTTC. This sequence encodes CATSEYFEINEQFF.

The CDR3 DNA sequence: TGTGCCAGCAGCTTACCAACAGGGTATCAGCCCCAGCATTTT. Encoded protein: CASSLPTGYQPQHF. The chain employs TRBV7-8 and TRBJ1-5, with a tentative D call TRBD1 (6 bases). Germline V gene lookup returns CDR1 SGHVS and CDR2 FQNEAQ. V gave up 2 bases and J gave up 5 bases, with 10 bases separating them. The CDR3 covers 14 residues.

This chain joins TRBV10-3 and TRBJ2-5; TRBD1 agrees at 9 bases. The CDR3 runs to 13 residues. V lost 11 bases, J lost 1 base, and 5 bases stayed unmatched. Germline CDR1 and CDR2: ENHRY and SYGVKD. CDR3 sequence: CAAKGQGQETQYF. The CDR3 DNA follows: TGTGCCGCCAAGGGACAGGGCCAAGAGACCCAGTACTTC.

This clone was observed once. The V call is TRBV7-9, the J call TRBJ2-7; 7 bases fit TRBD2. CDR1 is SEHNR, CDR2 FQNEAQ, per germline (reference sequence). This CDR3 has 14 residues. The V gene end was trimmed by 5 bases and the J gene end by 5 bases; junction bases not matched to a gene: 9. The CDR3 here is CASSPWREHHEQYF. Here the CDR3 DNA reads TGTGCCAGCAGCCCCTGGCGGGAGCACCACGAGCAGTACTTC.

In DNA, the CDR3 is TGTGCCAGCAGCTTAGGACTGAGCCAAGAGACCCAGTACTTC. It yields the protein CASSLGLSQETQYF. J is TRBJ2-5 and V is TRBV7-9; no clear D. V gave up 1 base and J gave up 1 base, with 7 bases separating them. The V gene's germline CDR1 is SEHNR and CDR2 FQNEAQ (reference sequence). This CDR3 region has 14 residues. Full variable domain (outside the CDR3, taken from reference TRBV7-9 and TRBJ2-5): DTGVSQNPRHKITKRGQNVTFRCDPISEHNRLYWYRQTLGQGPEFLTYFQNEAQLEKSRLLSDRFSAERPKGSFSTLEIQRTEQGDSAMYLCASSLGLSQETQYFGPGTRLLVL.